This T cell receptor beta chain was retrieved from a study of blood T cell repertoires in COVID-19. This clone was detected a few times. Method: immunoSEQ multiplex PCR; TCRdb's copy keeps in-frame clones and lacks some. The sample holds 180,000 or so clones, 85% to 90% seen once. V gave up 6 bases and J gave up 0 bases; unmatched junction bases: 5. The CDR3 runs 15 residues. In germline, CDR1 is MNHEY, CDR2 SVGAGI. This receptor was taken from a man aged 18 to 35 with acute or convalescent COVID-19. Source material: peripheral blood. The chain carries TRBV6-5 and TRBJ2-7; 10 nucleotides match TRBD2. The CDR3 DNA follows: TGTGCCAGCAGCTACCTAGCGGGGGCCTCCTACGAGCAGTACTTC. Amino acid sequence: CASSYLAGASYEQYF.